This T cell receptor (beta chain) comes out of a study of shared clonotypes between healthy human individuals (dated by TCRdb to 2018 to 2020). For the wider study: Three men and two women, aged 18 to 49 years, made up the cohort. For each donor, CD4 naive and CD4 memory were each given three plates, CD8 naive was given two plates, and CD8 memory was given one plate. To estimate repertoire size and how much clonotypes are shared between individuals, the study performed deep sequencing of blood TCR repertoires from about five healthy adults. Libraries were prepared and TCR repertoires were sequenced by different laboratories using diverse techniques, in order to increase sequencing depth and limit assay-specific biases. Between about 0.85 and 9.5 billion PBMCs per donor were obtained by leukapheresis.

Donors were healthy HIV-negative adults with no recently reported acute infections or vaccinations. Every donor was a Caucasian adult living in Nashville, Tennessee, USA. CD4+ T cells were enriched by magnetic negative selection; naive cells were then positively selected on CD45RA, and the negative fraction formed the memory subset. Blood was obtained by leukapheresis, after which PBMCs were separated by Ficoll-Histopaque density gradient centrifugation and cryopreserved in liquid nitrogen vapor phase. Analytical flow cytometry was used to check the purity and quantity of every magnetically sorted T cell population. From each sorted fraction, genomic DNA was isolated and quantified by UV absorbance on a Nanodrop 2000c. Using the deep immunoSEQ assay, TCR CDR3 regions were amplified from genomic DNA by multiplex PCR. Genomic DNA extracted from each cell subset was distributed evenly over all wells of several immunoSEQ 96-well plates, and each plate served as one replicate. For sorted subsets, each replicate PCR was loaded with about 0.2 ug genomic DNA, equivalent to about 30,000 T cell genomes. Purified libraries were measured with a Qubit 3.0 fluorometer, size-checked on a Bioanalyzer 2100, and measured again with the KAPA Library Quantification kit. Every immunoSEQ 96-well plate was sequenced on a dedicated single-read 150-cycle Illumina NextSeq 550 flow cell. The published analysis was carried out like this. Because the immunoSEQ output included only junctional sequences and no quality scores, the filtering could not be the same as the filtering used for full-length reads. Sequences were annotated with PyIR, a Python wrapper for IgBLAST v1.9, using IMGT germline references to assign V/J genes and CDR3. Reads were filtered out if the reads had weak V/J assignments (E-value above 1e-6), no CDR3, stop codons, out-of-frame junctions, or ambiguous translated residues. A V3J clonotype was defined by an identical inferred V gene, J gene, and CDR3 amino acid sequence. To compute the percentage overlap between repertoires, the number of shared unique clonotypes was divided by the size of the smaller repertoire. Repertoire richness was assessed with RTK rarefaction, the Chao1 estimator, and Recon v2.1 estimates of unobserved clonotypes. Generation probabilities were computed with OLGA for all TCRbeta clonotypes obtained by the gDNA method from a handful of donors. TCRdb obtained this table from immuneACCESS and retained in-frame rearrangements with V and J assigned. These tables miss some clones; where compared with another copy, unresolved V genes account for less than half of the shortfall, and the remainder is unexplained. V, J and clone size were drawn from that table, and D and trimming were deduced from the DNA. The sample records 300,000 to 350,000 clones, about 70% of which are singletons. The ten largest make up under 11% of the sample.

What the study reported, not specific to this receptor: Sampling was restricted to blood, and TCR repertoires in tissues likely differ from the TCR repertoires found in blood. Naive subsets generally had larger estimated clonotype richness than memory subsets. Compared with non-shared clonotypes, clonotypes shared by all four sorted-subset donors had higher generation probabilities. The genetic and exposure-history diversity represented was limited by the small number of donors. When four donors were compared, the shared fraction of clonotypes was around 4.6% for naive CD4, about 4% for naive CD8, about 2.4% for memory CD4, and 0.35% to 0.4% for memory CD8. Pairwise subsampling indicated that sequencing depth was expected to affect the degree of clonotype sharing among donors. Even with the large sequencing depth, rarefaction of the sorted-subset datasets indicated that sequencing was incomplete.

Note on this clone: Its antigen has not been determined. No base quality information exists; no much larger clone differs at one position.

V is clipped by 7 bases and J by 7 bases, and the sequence between their germline boundaries is 13 bases long. According to the germline V gene, CDR1 reads SGHAT and CDR2 reads FQNNGV. Taken from cysteine to phenylalanine, the CDR3 has 13 residues. Only the CDR3 part of the read is kept: 39 bases, read in frame from the first base. The V gene is TRBV11-2 and the J gene is TRBJ2-2; TRBD1 is possibly the D segment (5 matching bases). The sequence came from a man aged 25 to 40 in good health. Sequenced material: memory CD4+ T cells sorted from blood. Reading the label with the study, this specimen's cell subset or site is: CD45RA-negative fraction. The encoded CDR3 is CASTQRGFGELFF. The nucleotides are TGTGCCAGCACCCAAAGGGGTTTCGGGGAGCTGTTTTTT.